These 16 T cell receptor beta chains share one sample of origin, sequenced in a study of shared clonotypes between healthy human individuals. Sequencing was performed with immunoSEQ multiplex PCR; in TCRdb, only in-frame clones are kept and a portion is missing. The data contain fewer than 1.8 million clones, approximately 98.5% of them singletons. The material sequenced was naive CD4+ T cells sorted from blood. As to subset: CD45RA+ positively selected. All receptors derive from a man aged 25 to 40 in good health.

The chain couples TRBV7-9 to TRBJ2-7, with D maybe TRBD2 (6 bases). The CDR3 is 14 amino acids. CDR1 is SEHNR, CDR2 FQNEAQ, per germline (reference sequence). V lost 1 base to trimming and J lost 5 bases, with 12 bases between them. Here the CDR3 reads CASSLGGAWDEQYF. The CDR3 bases are TGTGCCAGCAGCTTAGGCGGGGCCTGGGACGAGCAGTACTTC.

The chain has TRBV6-1 and TRBJ2-1; TRBD2 matches at 7 bases. The CDR3 is made up of 15 amino acids. The ends lost 7 bases at V and 3 bases at J; junction bases unmatched: 9. CDR1 and CDR2 (germline): MNHNS, SASEGT. Here the CDR3 DNA reads TGTGCCAGCATTAGAGAGGGAGGGTTCTACAATGAGCAGTTCTTC. Protein sequence: CASIREGGFYNEQFF.

This chain uses TRBV9 with TRBJ2-2, with D tentatively TRBD2 (5 bases). V lost 0 bases and J 4 bases, leaving 22 bases between the germline ends. Per germline, CDR1 SGDLS and CDR2 YYNGEE. The CDR3 is 19 residues long. DNA of the CDR3: TGTGCCAGCAGCGTAGATACCCCCGGCACGAGGGTGTTCACCGGGGAGCTGTTTTTT. It translates to CASSVDTPGTRVFTGELFF.

The chain recombines TRBV5-4 with TRBJ2-1; TRBD2 matches at 7 bases. CDR1 and CDR2 from the germline V gene are SGHNT and YYREEE (reference sequence). The trim removed 5 bases at V and 0 bases at J, leaving 8 bases unmatched. This CDR3 spans 16 amino acids. CDR3 sequence reads: CASSREAGFSYNEQFF. CDR3 DNA sequence: TGTGCCAGCAGTCGCGAAGCGGGATTCTCCTACAATGAGCAGTTCTTC. Complete variable domain (other parts from reference TRBV5-4 and TRBJ2-1): ETGVTQSPTHLIKTRGQQVTLRCSSQSGHNTVSWYQQALGQGPQFIFQYYREEENGRGNFPPRFSGLQFPNYSSELNVNALELDDSALYLCASSREAGFSYNEQFFGPGTRLTVL.

This chain joins TRBV28 and TRBJ2-6, with no clear D. Deletions cut 6 bases from V and 0 bases from J, with 12 bases between. Germline V gene lookup returns CDR1 MDHEN and CDR2 SYDVKM. The CDR3 sequence is 16 residues long. Here the CDR3 DNA reads TGTGCCAGCAGCCTTCCTCAAAGCTCTGGGGCCAACGTCCTGACTTTC. As protein: CASSLPQSSGANVLTF. Together with reference TRBV28 and TRBJ2-6, the CDR3 gives the full variable domain: DVKVTQSSRYLVKRTGEKVFLECVQDMDHENMFWYRQDPGLGLRLIYFSYDVKMKEKGDIPEGYSVSREKKERFSLILESASTNQTSMYLCASSLPQSSGANVLTFGAGSRLTVL.

V and J are TRBV6-5 and TRBJ2-3, with 8 bases fitting TRBD2. CDR1 is MNHEY and CDR2 is SVGAGI in the germline V gene. The CDR3 extends over 14 amino acids. The ends lost 5 bases at V and 1 base at J; junction bases unmatched: 2. DNA of the CDR3: TGTGCCAGCAGTAAGACTAGCGGCACAGATACGCAGTATTTT. Its translation: CASSKTSGTDTQYF.

The J gene is TRBJ2-5, the V gene TRBV2; the match to TRBD2 covers 14 bases. Trimming at V came to 6 bases and at J to 3 bases, leaving 3 bases not matched to a gene. Germline V gene lookup returns CDR1 SNHLY and CDR2 FYNNEI. There are 15 residues in the CDR3. CDR3 amino acids: CASRQTSGREETQYF. DNA of the CDR3: TGTGCCAGCAGACAGACTAGCGGGAGGGAAGAGACCCAGTACTTC. Variable domain in full (rest from reference TRBV2 and TRBJ2-5): EPEVTQTPSHQVTQMGQEVILRCVPISNHLYFYWYRQILGQKVEFLVSFYNNEISEKSEIFDDQFSVERPDGSNFTLKIRSTKLEDSAMYFCASRQTSGREETQYFGPGTRLLVL.

This clone was observed once. The CDR3 is CASSIQRGIQETQYF. CDR3 nucleotide sequence: TGTGCCAGCAGCATTCAGCGGGGCATACAAGAGACCCAGTACTTC. This rearrangement joins TRBV7-8 to TRBJ2-5; 7 bases match TRBD2. The CDR3 covers 15 residues. Per the germline V gene, CDR1 is SGHVS and CDR2 is FQNEAQ. J lost 2 bases, V lost 5 bases, and 8 bases had no gene match.

Points on this clone: Other DNA sequences in this sample translate to the same CDR3. This chain joins TRBV29-1 and TRBJ2-6; D might be TRBD2 (6 bases). Germline CDR1 and CDR2: SQVTM and ANQGSEA. Trimming left V 3 bases short and J 2 bases short, with 8 bases between. This CDR3 is built from 14 residues. CDR3: CSVEGGTGANVLTF. The DNA of the CDR3 is TGCAGCGTTGAGGGGGGTACTGGGGCCAACGTCCTGACTTTC.

The genes are TRBV10-3 and TRBJ2-5; either TRBD1 or TRBD2 may fit D (6 bases each). This CDR3 comprises 15 residues. Per the germline V gene, CDR1 is ENHRY and CDR2 is SYGVKD. The CDR3 protein is CATSEGGAIQETQYF. Here the CDR3 DNA reads TGTGCGACATCGGAGGGGGGAGCGATCCAAGAGACCCAGTACTTC.

This chain links TRBV7-2 with TRBJ2-1; D remains ambiguous. Germline CDR1 is SGHTA and CDR2 is FQGNSA. V was cut by 3 bases and J by 3 bases, with 6 bases left in between. This CDR3 region has 13 residues. As DNA, the CDR3 is TGTGCCAGCAGCTTCGAACGCTACAATGAGCAGTTCTTC. The encoded protein is CASSFERYNEQFF.

The rearrangement links TRBV10-3 to TRBJ2-5, with a tentative D call TRBD1 (6 bases). The CDR3 contains 14 residues. Germline assignment: CDR1 ENHRY and CDR2 SYGVKD. The V and J ends lost 5 bases and 4 bases respectively, with 14 bases between them. The CDR3 sequence is CAISHRDVLETQYF. In nucleotides, the CDR3 is TGTGCCATCAGTCACAGGGATGTCTTAGAGACCCAGTACTTC.

The V and J genes are TRBV7-2 and TRBJ1-5; the D gene is possibly TRBD1 (5 bases). The germline gives CDR1 SGHTA, CDR2 FQGNSA. V was shortened by 5 bases and J by 6 bases, with 17 bases between the two germline ends. The CDR3 is 15 amino acids. The CDR3 sequence is CASSPELWGGQPQHF. CDR3 nucleotides: TGTGCCAGCAGCCCGGAGCTATGGGGGGGTCAGCCCCAGCATTTT.

The chain is built from TRBV5-1 and TRBJ2-5, with 9 bases fitting TRBD2. Germline V gene data show CDR1 as SGHRS and CDR2 as YFSETQ. The CDR3 length is 14 residues. V shed 7 bases, J shed 4 bases, and the junction held 8 bases outside the gene matches. The CDR3: CASGAGGRRETQYF. The CDR3 region has the DNA TGCGCCAGCGGCGCGGGAGGGCGACGAGAGACCCAGTACTTC. Filled out from reference TRBV5-1 and TRBJ2-5, the complete variable domain reads KAGVTQTPRYLIKTRGQQVTLSCSPISGHRSVSWYQQTPGQGLQFLFEYFSETQRNKGNFPGRFSGRQFSNSRSEMNVSTLELGDSALYLCASGAGGRRETQYFGPGTRLLVL.

In regard to this clone: Other DNA sequences in the same sample also yield this CDR3. This chain connects TRBV27 to TRBJ1-1, with a weak D call TRBD1 (5 bases). The CDR3 sequence is 14 residues long. Germline V CDR1 and CDR2: MNHEY, SMNVEV (reference sequence). V was trimmed by 2 bases and J by 1 base, leaving 8 bases between them. The CDR3 DNA reads TGTGCCAGCAGTTTAAGGGGAGGGAACACTGAAGCTTTCTTT. This encodes CASSLRGGNTEAFF.

The chain carries TRBV9 and TRBJ2-7, with 7 bases matching TRBD2. This CDR3 comprises 14 residues. V was pared by 2 bases and J by 2 bases, with 4 bases of the junction left unmatched. CDR1 SGDLS and CDR2 YYNGEE come from the germline V gene. This CDR3 reads CASSVRTRAYEQYF. The CDR3 nucleotides read TGTGCCAGCAGCGTCCGGACTAGGGCCTACGAGCAGTACTTC.